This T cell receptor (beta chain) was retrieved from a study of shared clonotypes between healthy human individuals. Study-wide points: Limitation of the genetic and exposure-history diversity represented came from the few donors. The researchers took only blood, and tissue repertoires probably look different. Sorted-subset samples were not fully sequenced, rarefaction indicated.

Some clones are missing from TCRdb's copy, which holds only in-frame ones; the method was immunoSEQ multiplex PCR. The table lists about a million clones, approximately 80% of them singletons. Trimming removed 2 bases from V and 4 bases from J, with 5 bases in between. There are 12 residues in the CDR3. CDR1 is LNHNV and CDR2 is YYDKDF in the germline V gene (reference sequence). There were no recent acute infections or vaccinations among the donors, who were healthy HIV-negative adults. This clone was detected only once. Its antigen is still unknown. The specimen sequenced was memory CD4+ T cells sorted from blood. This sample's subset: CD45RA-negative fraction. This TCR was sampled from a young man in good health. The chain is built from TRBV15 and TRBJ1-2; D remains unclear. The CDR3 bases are TGTGCCACCAGCAGATCCGCCTATGGCTACACCTTC. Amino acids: CATSRSAYGYTF. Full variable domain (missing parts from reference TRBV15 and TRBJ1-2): DAMVIQNPRYQVTQFGKPVTLSCSQTLNHNVMYWYQQKSSQAPKLLFHYYDKDFNNEADTPDNFQSRRPNTSFCFLDIRSPGLGDTAMYLCATSRSAYGYTFGSGTRLTVV.